This T cell receptor beta chain appears in the sequencing data of a study of PD-1 blockade in classical Hodgkin lymphoma. TCRdb's copy holds only in-frame clones and misses some; the assay was immunoSEQ multiplex PCR. Of fewer than 45,000 clones in the sample, about 70% were seen once. Study results and caveats: The origin of the repertoire differences remains undefined, with disease activity or prior therapy as possible causes. Complete responders had baseline diversity similar to newly diagnosed patients.

The time point is: cycle 4 day 1 (C4D1), after 5 to 7 weeks of nivolumab. All patients relapsed after autologous stem cell transplantation, and brentuximab vedotin exposure varied. In this sample, this clone turned up many times. Its target is unknown. Trimming left V 3 bases short and J 2 bases short, with 13 bases between. There are 15 residues in the CDR3. Germline V CDR1 and CDR2: MGHRA, YSYEKL. This chain links TRBV4-1 with TRBJ1-2, with D perhaps TRBD1 (6 bases). The sequencing used peripheral blood mononuclear cells (PBMCs), collected before the fourth cycle of nivolumab. The sequence came from a human donor with classical Hodgkin lymphoma. CDR3 nucleotides: TGCGCCAGCAGCCAGGGGGCTACAGAGAACTATGGCTACACCTTC. Its protein product is CASSQGATENYGYTF.